This T cell receptor (beta chain) was retrieved from a study of T cell responses to AZD1222 COVID-19 vaccine. Study results and limitations: Most donors were white British, females outnumbered males, and clonal diversity was possibly underestimated. With dominance at 160-218 and 743-854, vaccine-associated CD4 TCRs spanned spike. Of the AZD1222 recipients, only 5 to 7 were seropositive at baseline.

Sequenced by immunoSEQ multiplex PCR; TCRdb stores in-frame clones only, minus some. The sample contains under 150,000 clones, about 90% of which appear only once. On this clone itself: The antigen remains unidentified.

Second doses were pooled across both intervals (about 4 or about 12 weeks). This receptor was identified in an adult who received the AZD1222 COVID-19 vaccine. Sequences were derived from peripheral blood, sampled 28 days after the second AZD1222 dose.

The CDR3 DNA reads as TGTGCCAGCAGCTTATTTCAGGGACACACCTACAATGAGCAGTTCTTC. This translates into CASSLFQGHTYNEQFF. The chain is built from TRBV7-9 and TRBJ2-1; possibly TRBD1 for D (6 bases). The V end lost 2 bases, the J end lost 2 bases, and 13 bases lay between the germline ends. Germline CDR1 SEHNR, CDR2 FQNEAQ (reference sequence). CDR3 size: 16 residues.